This T cell receptor (beta chain) is from a study of radiotherapy plus CTLA-4 blockade in lung cancer. Repertoires were generated with immunoSEQ multiplex PCR, while TCRdb's copy carries only in-frame clones and drops some. The sample yields around 77,000 clones, roughly 74% seen once. The sequence was obtained from a human donor with non-small cell lung cancer whose response to radiotherapy plus ipilimumab could not be evaluated. The source was peripheral blood, collected from a patient treated with radiotherapy plus ipilimumab.

The CDR3 DNA reads TGCGCCAGCAGCTTGGGCAGGGCGTTCACAGATACGCAGTATTTT. Translating gives CASSLGRAFTDTQYF. The chain employs TRBV5-1 and TRBJ2-3; D possibly corresponds to TRBD1 (5 bases). Germline V gene sequence: CDR1 SGHRS, CDR2 YFSETQ. The CDR3 totals 15 residues. V lost 0 bases to trimming and J lost 2 bases, with 10 bases between them. Filled out from reference TRBV5-1 and TRBJ2-3, the complete variable domain reads KAGVTQTPRYLIKTRGQQVTLSCSPISGHRSVSWYQQTPGQGLQFLFEYFSETQRNKGNFPGRFSGRQFSNSRSEMNVSTLELGDSALYLCASSLGRAFTDTQYFGPGTRLTVL.